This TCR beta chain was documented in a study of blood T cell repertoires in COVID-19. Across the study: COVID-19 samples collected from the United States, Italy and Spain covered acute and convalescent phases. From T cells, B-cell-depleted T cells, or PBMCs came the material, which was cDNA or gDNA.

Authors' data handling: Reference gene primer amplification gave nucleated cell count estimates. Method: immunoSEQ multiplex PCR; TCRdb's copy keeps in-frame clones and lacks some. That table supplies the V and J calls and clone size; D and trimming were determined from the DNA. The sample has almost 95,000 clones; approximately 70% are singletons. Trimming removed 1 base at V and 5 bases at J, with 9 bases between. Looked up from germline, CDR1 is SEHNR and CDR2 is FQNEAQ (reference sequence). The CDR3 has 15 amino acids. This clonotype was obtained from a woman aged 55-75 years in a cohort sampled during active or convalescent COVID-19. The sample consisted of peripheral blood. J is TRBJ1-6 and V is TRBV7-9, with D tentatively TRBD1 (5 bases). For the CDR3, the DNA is TGTGCCAGCAGCTTAGGGACAACCAATAATTCACCCCTCCACTTT. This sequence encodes CASSLGTTNNSPLHF.